The 12 T cell receptor beta chains in this list originate from one sample, sequenced in a study of T cell changes during pregnancy in multiple sclerosis. Profiling relied on immunoSEQ multiplex PCR, and the TCRdb table lists in-frame clones only, not all of them. The sample lists about 24,000 clones; around 86% were seen once. The input for sequencing was CD4+ T cells from peripheral blood mononuclear cells, taken in the second trimester of pregnancy. The receptors come from a female donor in good health, enrolled as a control in a pregnancy study.

J is TRBJ1-2 and V is TRBV29-1; 7 bases are shared with TRBD1. V lost 4 bases to trimming and J lost 6 bases; unmatched junction nucleotides: 11. Germline V lookup: CDR1 SQVTM, CDR2 ANQGSEA. The length of the CDR3 is 14 residues. The CDR3: CSVAGTRQGDGYTF. CDR3 bases: TGCAGCGTTGCGGGGACCCGACAGGGAGATGGCTACACCTTC.

This chain links TRBV5-1 with TRBJ2-1, with D possibly being TRBD1 (5 bases). V was pared by 3 bases and J by 6 bases, with 16 bases between. The CDR3 consists of 15 residues. Germline V CDR1 and CDR2: SGHRS, YFSETQ. As DNA, the CDR3 is TGCGCCAGCAGCTCACCCTCAGGGTTGATCAATGAGCAGTTCTTC. This gives the protein CASSSPSGLINEQFF.

The chain is built from TRBV19 and TRBJ2-7; a possible D gene is TRBD2 (5 bases). The germline CDR1 and CDR2 sequences are LNHDA and SQIVND (reference sequence). With 6 bases removed from V and 0 bases from J, the gap between germline ends came to 15 bases. This CDR3 region has 15 residues. The CDR3, as DNA: TGTGCCAGTAGGGAGGCGGGTTTGGGCTCCTACGAGCAGTACTTC. Translated, it gives CASREAGLGSYEQYF. Complete variable domain (other parts from reference TRBV19 and TRBJ2-7): DGGITQSPKYLFRKEGQNVTLSCEQNLNHDAMYWYRQDPGQGLRLIYYSQIVNDFQKGDIAEGYSVSREKKESFPLTVTSAQKNPTAFYLCASREAGLGSYEQYFGPGTRLTVT.

The chain uses TRBV15 and TRBJ2-1, with D hard to call. Germline assignment: CDR1 LNHNV and CDR2 YYDKDF (reference sequence). The CDR3 spans 11 residues. V shed 3 bases and J shed 13 bases, with 10 bases lying between them. The CDR3 loop is CATSSDFSQFF. For the CDR3, the DNA is TGTGCCACCAGCAGCGACTTCTCTCAGTTCTTC. Combining the CDR3 with reference TRBV15 and TRBJ2-1 gives the whole variable domain DAMVIQNPRYQVTQFGKPVTLSCSQTLNHNVMYWYQQKSSQAPKLLFHYYDKDFNNEADTPDNFQSRRPNTSFCFLDIRSPGLGDTAMYLCATSSDFSQFFGPGTRLTVL.

V and J are TRBV28 and TRBJ2-2; no clear D. Germline values: CDR1 MDHEN, CDR2 SYDVKM. Trimming shortened V by 10 bases and J by 5 bases, and 5 bases separated the two germline ends. The CDR3 length is 10 residues. The CDR3 DNA is TGTGCCACCTCTACCGGGGAGCTGTTTTTT. As protein: CATSTGELFF.

The V call is TRBV4-2, the J call TRBJ2-7; D ambiguous. The CDR3 runs to 17 residues. Trimming cost V 2 bases and J 5 bases, with 22 bases left between them. Germline lookup yields CDR1 LGHNA and CDR2 YNFKEQ. Written as DNA, the CDR3 is TGTGCCAGCAGCCAAAGTTCTGCGGAACAAATGATACACGAGCAGTACTTC. Its protein is CASSQSSAEQMIHEQYF.

This rearrangement joins TRBV6-5 to TRBJ2-3; the match to TRBD1 covers 7 bases. Trimming took 6 bases from V and 2 from J; bases not matched to a gene: 5. The germline CDR1 and CDR2 sequences are MNHEY and SVGAGI. This CDR3 comprises 14 residues. CDR3 nucleotide sequence: TGTGCCAGCAGCGGGGACAGCCTCACAGATACGCAGTATTTT. Its protein product is CASSGDSLTDTQYF.

The CDR3 region has the DNA TGTGCCAGCAGCGTGTTACAGGGGCTCACCTCCAGGGAGCTGTTTTTT. Amino acid sequence: CASSVLQGLTSRELFF. J is TRBJ2-2 and V is TRBV9; 7 bases match TRBD1. The length of the CDR3 is 16 residues. V shed 2 bases, J shed 9 bases, and the junction held 13 bases outside the gene matches. The germline gives CDR1 SGDLS, CDR2 YYNGEE.

The chain is built from TRBV28 and TRBJ1-4, with TRBD1 matching 8 bases. The CDR3 length is 15 residues. Germline assignment: CDR1 MDHEN and CDR2 SYDVKM. V gave up 6 bases and J gave up 6 bases; unmatched junction bases: 9. The CDR3, as DNA: TGTGCCAGCAGCATGCCAGGGGGCGCTTATGAAAAACTGTTTTTT. Encoded protein: CASSMPGGAYEKLFF. The whole variable domain, remainder taken from reference TRBV28 and TRBJ1-4, is DVKVTQSSRYLVKRTGEKVFLECVQDMDHENMFWYRQDPGLGLRLIYFSYDVKMKEKGDIPEGYSVSREKKERFSLILESASTNQTSMYLCASSMPGGAYEKLFFGSGTQLSVL.

This clone has just a few counts. The chain carries TRBV19 and TRBJ1-6; no reliable D call. CDR1 and CDR2 from the germline V gene are LNHDA and SQIVND (reference sequence). Trimming shortened V by 7 bases and J by 8 bases, and 18 bases separated the two germline ends. The CDR3 has 15 residues. DNA of the CDR3: TGTGCCAGTACCACCGTCTCCGGAGGTTATTCACCCCTCCACTTT. Protein: CASTTVSGGYSPLHF.

Only one count was recorded for this clone. The rearrangement uses TRBV2 and TRBJ2-5; TRBD1 is a possible D gene (5 bases). Germline CDR1 is SNHLY and CDR2 is FYNNEI. V lost 2 bases, J lost 4 bases, and 5 bases lay in between. CDR3 length: 12 residues. CDR3 DNA: TGTGCCAGCAGTGAACAGGGAGAGACCCAGTACTTC. It specifies CASSEQGETQYF. Based on the CDR3 plus reference TRBV2 and TRBJ2-5, the full variable domain is EPEVTQTPSHQVTQMGQEVILRCVPISNHLYFYWYRQILGQKVEFLVSFYNNEISEKSEIFDDQFSVERPDGSNFTLKIRSTKLEDSAMYFCASSEQGETQYFGPGTRLLVL.

V is TRBV6-6 and J is TRBJ1-2, with no clear D. V was clipped by 7 bases and J by 5 bases, with 23 bases between them. Germline V gives CDR1 MNHNY, CDR2 SVGAGI (reference sequence). This CDR3 has 16 amino acids. For the CDR3, the DNA is TGTGCCAGCACCTACGCGGCAGGCAACGCGGGATATGGCTACACCTTC. Residues: CASTYAAGNAGYGYTF.